This TCR beta chain was obtained from a study of cytomegalovirus exposure and HLA in healthy donors. General study points: It was around 160 TCR beta chains that were listed as cytomegalovirus-associated. Reportedly, diagnosis of cytomegalovirus status by the classifier showed high specificity and sensitivity.

Remarks on this clone: Antigen: not known.

Losses at the gene ends were 6 bases for V and 7 bases for J; bases not matched to a gene: 3. CDR3 length equals 12 residues. CDR1 and CDR2 from the germline V gene are MNHEY and SMNVEV (reference sequence). Measured with immunoSEQ multiplex PCR; TCRdb has only the in-frame clones, and not every one. This table has about 120,000 clones, 80% to 90% appearing once. The receptor was isolated from a woman aged 18 to 35 in good health and CMV-seronegative. The material sequenced was PBMCs. The chain joins TRBV27 to TRBJ1-1; 9 bases map to TRBD1. CDR3 in DNA: TGTGCCAGCAGAACAGGGGGCATTGAAGCTTTCTTT. Amino acids: CASRTGGIEAFF.